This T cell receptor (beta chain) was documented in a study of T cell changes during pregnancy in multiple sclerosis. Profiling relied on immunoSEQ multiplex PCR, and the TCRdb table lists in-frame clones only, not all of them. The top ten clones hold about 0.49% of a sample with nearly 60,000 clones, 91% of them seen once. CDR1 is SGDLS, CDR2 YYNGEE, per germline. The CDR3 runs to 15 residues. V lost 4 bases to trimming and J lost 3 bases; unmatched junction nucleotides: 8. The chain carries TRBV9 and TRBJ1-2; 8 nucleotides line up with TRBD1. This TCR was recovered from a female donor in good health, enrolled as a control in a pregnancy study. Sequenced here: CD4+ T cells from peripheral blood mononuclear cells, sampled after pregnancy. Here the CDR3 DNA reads TGTGCCAGCAGCCGCAGCTACAGGGGGGACTATGGCTACACCTTC. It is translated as CASSRSYRGDYGYTF. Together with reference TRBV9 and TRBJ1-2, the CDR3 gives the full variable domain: DSGVTQTPKHLITATGQRVTLRCSPRSGDLSVYWYQQSLDQGLQFLIQYYNGEERAKGNILERFSAQQFPDLHSELNLSSLELGDSALYFCASSRSYRGDYGYTFGSGTRLTVV.